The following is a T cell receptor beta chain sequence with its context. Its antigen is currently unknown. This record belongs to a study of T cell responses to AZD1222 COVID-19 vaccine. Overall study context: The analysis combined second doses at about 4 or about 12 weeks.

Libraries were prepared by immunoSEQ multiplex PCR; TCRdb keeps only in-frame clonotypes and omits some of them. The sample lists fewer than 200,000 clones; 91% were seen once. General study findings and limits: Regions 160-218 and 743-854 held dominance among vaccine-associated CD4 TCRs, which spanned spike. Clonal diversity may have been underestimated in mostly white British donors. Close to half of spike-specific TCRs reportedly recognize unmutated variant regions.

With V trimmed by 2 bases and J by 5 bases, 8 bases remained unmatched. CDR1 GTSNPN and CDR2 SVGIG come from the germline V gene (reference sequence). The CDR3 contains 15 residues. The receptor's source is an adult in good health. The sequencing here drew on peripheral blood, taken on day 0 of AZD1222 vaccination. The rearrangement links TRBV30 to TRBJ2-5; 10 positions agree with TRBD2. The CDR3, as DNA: TGTGCCTGGAGTCTAGCGGGGGCTGGAGGGGAGACCCAGTACTTC. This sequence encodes CAWSLAGAGGETQYF.